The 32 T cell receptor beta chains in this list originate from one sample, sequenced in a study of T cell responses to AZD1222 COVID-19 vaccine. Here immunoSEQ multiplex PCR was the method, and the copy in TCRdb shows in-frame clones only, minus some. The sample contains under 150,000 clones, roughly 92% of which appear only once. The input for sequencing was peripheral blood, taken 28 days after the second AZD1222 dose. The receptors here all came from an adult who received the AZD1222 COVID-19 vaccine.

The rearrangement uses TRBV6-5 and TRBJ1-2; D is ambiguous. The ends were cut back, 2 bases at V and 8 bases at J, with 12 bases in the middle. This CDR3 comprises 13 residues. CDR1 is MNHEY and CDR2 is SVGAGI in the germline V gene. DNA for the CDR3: TGTGCCAGCAGTTACCGCCTCATGGAAGGCTACACCTTC. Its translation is CASSYRLMEGYTF.

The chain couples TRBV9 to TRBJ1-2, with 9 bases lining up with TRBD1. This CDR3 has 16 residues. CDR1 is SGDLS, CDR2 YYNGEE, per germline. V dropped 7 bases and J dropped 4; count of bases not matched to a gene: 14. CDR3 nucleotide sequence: TGTGCCAGCTCCGATGGTGGGGGGACAGGGTTCTATGGCTACACCTTC. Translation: CASSDGGGTGFYGYTF.

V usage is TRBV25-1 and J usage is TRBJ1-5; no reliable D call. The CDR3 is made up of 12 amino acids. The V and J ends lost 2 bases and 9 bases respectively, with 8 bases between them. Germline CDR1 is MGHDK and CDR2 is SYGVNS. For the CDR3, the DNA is TGTGCCAGCAGTGAAAGTATCGGGCCCCAGCATTTT. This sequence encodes CASSESIGPQHF.

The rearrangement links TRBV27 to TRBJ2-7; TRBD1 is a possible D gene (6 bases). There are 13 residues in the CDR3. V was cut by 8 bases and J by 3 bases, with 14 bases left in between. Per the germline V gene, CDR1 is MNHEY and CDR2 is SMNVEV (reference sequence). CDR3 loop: CASSLGALYEQYF. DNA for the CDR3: TGTGCCAGCTCCTTGGGGGCCCTCTACGAGCAGTACTTC.

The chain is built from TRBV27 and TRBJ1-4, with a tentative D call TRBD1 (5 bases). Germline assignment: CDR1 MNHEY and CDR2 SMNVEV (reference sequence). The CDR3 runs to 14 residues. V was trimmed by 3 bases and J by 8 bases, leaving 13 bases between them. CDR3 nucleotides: TGTGCCAGCAGTTTTACGCAGGGTGGCGAAAAACTGTTTTTT. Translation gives CASSFTQGGEKLFF.

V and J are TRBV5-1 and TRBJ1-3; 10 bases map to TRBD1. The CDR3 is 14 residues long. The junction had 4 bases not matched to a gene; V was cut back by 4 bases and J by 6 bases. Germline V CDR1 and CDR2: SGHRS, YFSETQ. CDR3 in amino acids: CASSPGTGVNTIYF. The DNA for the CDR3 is TGCGCCAGCAGCCCCGGGACAGGGGTAAACACCATATATTTT.

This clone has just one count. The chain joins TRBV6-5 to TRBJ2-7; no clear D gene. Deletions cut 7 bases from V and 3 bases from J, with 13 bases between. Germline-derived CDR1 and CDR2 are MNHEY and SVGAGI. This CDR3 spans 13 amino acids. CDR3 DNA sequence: TGTGCCAGCATCGGACGGACGATCTACGAGCAGTACGTC. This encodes CASIGRTIYEQYV.

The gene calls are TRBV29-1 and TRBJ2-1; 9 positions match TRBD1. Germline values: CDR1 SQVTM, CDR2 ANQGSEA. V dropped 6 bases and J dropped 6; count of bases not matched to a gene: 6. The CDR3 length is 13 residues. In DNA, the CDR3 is TGCAGCGTCCGGGACAGGGACGCCAATGAGCAGTTCTTC. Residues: CSVRDRDANEQFF.

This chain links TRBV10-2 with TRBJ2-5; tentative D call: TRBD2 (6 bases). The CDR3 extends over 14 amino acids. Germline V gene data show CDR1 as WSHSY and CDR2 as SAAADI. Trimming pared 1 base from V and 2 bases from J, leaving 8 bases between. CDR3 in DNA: TGCGCCAGCAGTGAGTTGGGGACTCAAGAGACCCAGTACTTC. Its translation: CASSELGTQETQYF.

This chain's CDR3 is CASSLELGGNGYTF. The CDR3 nucleotides read TGTGCCAGCAGCTTGGAGCTGGGAGGGAATGGCTACACCTTC. The chain is built from TRBV5-5 and TRBJ1-2; no definite D call. Trimming left V 0 bases short and J 6 bases short, with 12 bases between. Germline V gene data show CDR1 as SGHKS and CDR2 as YYEKEE (reference sequence). CDR3 length equals 14 residues. The whole variable domain, filled in from reference TRBV5-5 and TRBJ1-2, reads DAGVTQSPTHLIKTRGQQVTLRCSPISGHKSVSWYQQVLGQGPQFIFQYYEKEERGRGNFPDRFSARQFPNYSSELNVNALLLGDSALYLCASSLELGGNGYTFGSGTRLTVV.

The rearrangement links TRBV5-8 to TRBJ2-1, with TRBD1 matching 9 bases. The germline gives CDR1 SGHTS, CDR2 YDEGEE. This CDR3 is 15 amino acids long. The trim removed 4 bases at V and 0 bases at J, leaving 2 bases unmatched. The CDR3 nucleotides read TGTGCCAGCAGCACACAGGGGGCCTCCTACAATGAGCAGTTCTTC. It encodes CASSTQGASYNEQFF. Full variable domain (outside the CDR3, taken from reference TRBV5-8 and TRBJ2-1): EAGVTQSPTHLIKTRGQQATLRCSPISGHTSVYWYQQALGLGLQFLLWYDEGEERNRGNFPPRFSGRQFPNYSSELNVNALELEDSALYLCASSTQGASYNEQFFGPGTRLTVL.

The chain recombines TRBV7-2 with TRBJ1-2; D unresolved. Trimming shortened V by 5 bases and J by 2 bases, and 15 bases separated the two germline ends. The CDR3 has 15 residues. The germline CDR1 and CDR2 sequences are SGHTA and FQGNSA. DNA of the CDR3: TGTGCCAGCAGCCCTGGGGTGGGGTTAAACTATGGCTACACCTTC. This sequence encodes CASSPGVGLNYGYTF. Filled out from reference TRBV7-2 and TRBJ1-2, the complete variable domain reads GAGVSQSPSNKVTEKGKDVELRCDPISGHTALYWYRQSLGQGLEFLIYFQGNSAPDKSGLPSDRFSAERTGGSVSTLTIQRTQQEDSAVYLCASSPGVGLNYGYTFGSGTRLTVV.

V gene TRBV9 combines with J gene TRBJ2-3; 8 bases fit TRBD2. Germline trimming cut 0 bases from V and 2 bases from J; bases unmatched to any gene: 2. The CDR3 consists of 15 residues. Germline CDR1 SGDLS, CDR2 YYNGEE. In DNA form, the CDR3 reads TGTGCCAGCAGCGTAGGTGGACTAGCCACAGATACGCAGTATTTT. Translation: CASSVGGLATDTQYF.

The CDR3 coding sequence is TGTGCCAGCAGCCGAGGGGAGGTTGGTGAAGCTTTCTTT. Its protein is CASSRGEVGEAFF. The chain has TRBV25-1 and TRBJ1-1; possibly TRBD1 for D (5 bases). CDR3 length equals 13 residues. Trimming took 6 bases from V and 7 from J, leaving 15 bases between them. Looked up from germline, CDR1 is MGHDK and CDR2 is SYGVNS.

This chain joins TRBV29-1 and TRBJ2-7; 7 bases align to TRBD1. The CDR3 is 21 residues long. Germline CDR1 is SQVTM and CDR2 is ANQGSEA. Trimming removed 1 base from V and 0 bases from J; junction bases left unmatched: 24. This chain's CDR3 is CSVEVFRVGDRILEDSYEQYF. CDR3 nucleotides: TGCAGCGTTGAAGTCTTCCGGGTTGGGGACAGAATTCTTGAAGACTCCTACGAGCAGTACTTC.

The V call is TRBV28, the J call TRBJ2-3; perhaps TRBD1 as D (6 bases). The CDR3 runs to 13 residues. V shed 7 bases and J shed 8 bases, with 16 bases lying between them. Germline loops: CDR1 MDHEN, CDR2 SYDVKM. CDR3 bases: TGTGCCAGCATGAACAGGGAGAGGTCTACGCAGTATTTT. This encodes CASMNRERSTQYF.

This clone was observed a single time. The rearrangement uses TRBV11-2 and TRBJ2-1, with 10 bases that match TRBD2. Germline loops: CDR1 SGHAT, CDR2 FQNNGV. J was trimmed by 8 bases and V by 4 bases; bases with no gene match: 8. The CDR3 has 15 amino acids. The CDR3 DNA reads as TGTGCCAGCAGCTCAGCGGGAGGGCCTAAAGATGAGCAGTTCTTC. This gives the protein CASSSAGGPKDEQFF.

The CDR3 bases are TGTGCCAGCAGCTTTGGTGGGGCTAGCACAGATACGCAGTATTTT. Protein sequence: CASSFGGASTDTQYF. The gene calls are TRBV13 and TRBJ2-3; D perhaps matches TRBD1 (5 bases). The CDR3 is 15 amino acids. V was clipped by 3 bases and J by 0 bases, with 10 bases between them. Germline loops: CDR1 PRHDT, CDR2 FYEKMQ (reference sequence).

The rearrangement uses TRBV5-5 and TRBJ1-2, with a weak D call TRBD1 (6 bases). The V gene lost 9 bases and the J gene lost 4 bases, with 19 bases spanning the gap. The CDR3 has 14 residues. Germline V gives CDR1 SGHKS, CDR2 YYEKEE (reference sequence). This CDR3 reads CATSPGGGSYGYTF. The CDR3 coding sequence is TGTGCCACCTCGCCCGGGGGGGGCAGCTATGGCTACACCTTC.

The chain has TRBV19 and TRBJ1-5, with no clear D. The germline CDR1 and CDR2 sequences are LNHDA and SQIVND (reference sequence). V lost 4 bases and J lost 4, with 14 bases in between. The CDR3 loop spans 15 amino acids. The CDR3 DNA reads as TGTGCCAGTAGTACCCTTGGTGGCTTTAATCAGCCCCAGCATTTT. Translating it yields CASSTLGGFNQPQHF.

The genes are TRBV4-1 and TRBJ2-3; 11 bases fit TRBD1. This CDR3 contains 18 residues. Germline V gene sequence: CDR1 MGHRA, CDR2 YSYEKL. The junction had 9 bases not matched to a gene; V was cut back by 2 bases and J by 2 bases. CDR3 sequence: CASSQRPGQGVYTDTQYF. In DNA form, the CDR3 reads TGCGCCAGCAGCCAACGACCGGGACAGGGGGTTTACACAGATACGCAGTATTTT.

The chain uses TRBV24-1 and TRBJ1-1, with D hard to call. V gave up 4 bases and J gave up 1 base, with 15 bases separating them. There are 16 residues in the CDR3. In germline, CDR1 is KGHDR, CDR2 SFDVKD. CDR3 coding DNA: TGTGCCACCAGTGACCAGGACGGCCCCCCGAACACTGAAGCTTTCTTT. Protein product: CATSDQDGPPNTEAFF.

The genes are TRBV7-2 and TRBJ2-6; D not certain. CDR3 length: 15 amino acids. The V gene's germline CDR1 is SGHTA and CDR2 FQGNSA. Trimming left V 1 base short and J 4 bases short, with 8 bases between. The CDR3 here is CASSLESVGANVLTF. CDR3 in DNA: TGTGCCAGCAGCTTAGAGTCTGTGGGGGCCAACGTCCTGACTTTC.

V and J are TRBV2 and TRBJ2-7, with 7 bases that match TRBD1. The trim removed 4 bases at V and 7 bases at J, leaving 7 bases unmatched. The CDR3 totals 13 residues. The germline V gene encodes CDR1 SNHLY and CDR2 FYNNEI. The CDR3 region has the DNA TGTGCCAGCAGTGTTACAGGGGATGGGGAGCAGTACTTC. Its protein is CASSVTGDGEQYF.

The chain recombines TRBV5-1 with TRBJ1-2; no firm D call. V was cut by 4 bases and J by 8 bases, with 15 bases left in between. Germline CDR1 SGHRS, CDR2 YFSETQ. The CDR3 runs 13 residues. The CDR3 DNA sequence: TGCGCCAGCAGCGCCTACAGCGAAGGGGGCTACACCTTC. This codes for CASSAYSEGGYTF.

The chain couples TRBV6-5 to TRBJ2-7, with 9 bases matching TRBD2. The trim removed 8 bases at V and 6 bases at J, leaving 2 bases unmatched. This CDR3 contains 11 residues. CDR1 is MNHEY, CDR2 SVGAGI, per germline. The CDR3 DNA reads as TGTGCCAGCTCGACTAGCGGCGAGCAGTACTTC. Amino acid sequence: CASSTSGEQYF.

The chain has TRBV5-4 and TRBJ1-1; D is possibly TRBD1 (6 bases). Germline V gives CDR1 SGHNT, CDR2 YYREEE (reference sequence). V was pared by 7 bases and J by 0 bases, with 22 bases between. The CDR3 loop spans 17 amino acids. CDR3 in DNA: TGTGCCAGCGCCCGCGTTAGGGGGGTACCCTTGAACACTGAAGCTTTCTTT. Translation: CASARVRGVPLNTEAFF.

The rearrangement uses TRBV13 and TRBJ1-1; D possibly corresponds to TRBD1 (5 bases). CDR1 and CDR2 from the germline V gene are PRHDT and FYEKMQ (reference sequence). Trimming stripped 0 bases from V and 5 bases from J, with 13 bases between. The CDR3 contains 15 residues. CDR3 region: CASSLGRGWGTEAFF. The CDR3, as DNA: TGTGCCAGCAGCTTAGGCCGGGGATGGGGGACTGAAGCTTTCTTT.

CDR3 nucleotide sequence: TGTGCCATCAGCGCTATAGGTAGGACATCGGTCGGGGAGCAGTTCTTC. Protein product: CAISAIGRTSVGEQFF. The rearrangement joins TRBV10-3 to TRBJ2-1, with D possibly being TRBD1 (5 bases). Deletions cut 6 bases from V and 10 bases from J, with 25 bases between. The CDR3 runs 16 residues. Germline V gene lookup returns CDR1 ENHRY and CDR2 SYGVKD.

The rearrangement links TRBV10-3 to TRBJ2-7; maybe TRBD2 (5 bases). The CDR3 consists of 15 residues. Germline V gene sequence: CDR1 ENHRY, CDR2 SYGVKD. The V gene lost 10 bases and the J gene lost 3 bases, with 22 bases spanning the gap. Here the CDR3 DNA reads TGTGCCACCGCGTCCGGCGGCGGGCGAGTCTACGAGCAGTACTTC. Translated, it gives CATASGGGRVYEQYF.

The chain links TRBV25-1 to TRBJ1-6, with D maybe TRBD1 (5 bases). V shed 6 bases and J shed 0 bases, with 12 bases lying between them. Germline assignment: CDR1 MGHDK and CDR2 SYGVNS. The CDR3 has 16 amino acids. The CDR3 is CASRPGGDSYNSPLHF. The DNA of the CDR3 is TGTGCCAGCAGGCCCGGGGGGGACTCCTATAATTCACCCCTCCACTTT.

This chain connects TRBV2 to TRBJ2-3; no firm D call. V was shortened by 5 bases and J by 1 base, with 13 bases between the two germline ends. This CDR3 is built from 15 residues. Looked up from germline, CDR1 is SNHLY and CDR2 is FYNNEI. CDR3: CASSSTLLGTDTQYF. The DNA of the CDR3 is TGTGCCAGCAGTTCCACACTCTTGGGCACAGATACGCAGTATTTT.